A single sample is the source of the 2 T cell receptor beta chains below, sequenced in a study of blood T cell repertoires in COVID-19. Sequencing used immunoSEQ multiplex PCR; TCRdb keeps in-frame clones, though not all of them. The data contain some 150,000 clones, approximately 90% of them seen just once; the ten biggest clones take up around 3.2%. The sequenced sample was peripheral blood. The receptors shown here come from a man aged 55 to 70 with active or convalescent COVID-19.

The chain carries TRBV6-5 and TRBJ1-1; no clear D. CDR1 and CDR2 from the germline V gene are MNHEY and SVGAGI. With 6 bases removed from V and 0 bases from J, the gap between germline ends came to 14 bases. The CDR3 is made up of 15 amino acids. CDR3 sequence (DNA): TGTGCCAGCAGCTGGGAGGGTAGTTTGAACACTGAAGCTTTCTTT. This sequence encodes CASSWEGSLNTEAFF.

CDR3 bases: TGTGCCAGCAGATACCAGGGGGAGAACACTGAAGCTTTCTTT. Amino acid sequence: CASRYQGENTEAFF. V is TRBV7-2 and J is TRBJ1-1, with 7 bases matching TRBD1. The CDR3 is made up of 14 amino acids. The germline CDR1 and CDR2 sequences are SGHTA and FQGNSA. V gave up 6 bases and J gave up 1 base; unmatched junction bases: 5. Drawing the rest from reference TRBV7-2 and TRBJ1-1, the complete variable domain is GAGVSQSPSNKVTEKGKDVELRCDPISGHTALYWYRQSLGQGLEFLIYFQGNSAPDKSGLPSDRFSAERTGGSVSTLTIQRTQQEDSAVYLCASRYQGENTEAFFGQGTRLTVV.